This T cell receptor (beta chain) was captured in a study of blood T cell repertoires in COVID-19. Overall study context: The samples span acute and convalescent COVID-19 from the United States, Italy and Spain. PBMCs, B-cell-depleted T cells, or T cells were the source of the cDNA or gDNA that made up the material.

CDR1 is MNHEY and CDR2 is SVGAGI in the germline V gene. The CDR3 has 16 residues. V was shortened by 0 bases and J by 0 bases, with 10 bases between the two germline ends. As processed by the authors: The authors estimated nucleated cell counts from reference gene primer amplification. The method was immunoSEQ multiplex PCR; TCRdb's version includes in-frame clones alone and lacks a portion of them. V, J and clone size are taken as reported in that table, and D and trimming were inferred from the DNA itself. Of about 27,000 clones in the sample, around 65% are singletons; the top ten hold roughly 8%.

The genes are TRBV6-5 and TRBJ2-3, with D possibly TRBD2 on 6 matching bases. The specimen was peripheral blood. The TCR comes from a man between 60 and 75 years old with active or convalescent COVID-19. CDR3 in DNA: TGTGCCAGCAGTTACTCAGGGCGGGGTAGCACAGATACGCAGTATTTT. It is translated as CASSYSGRGSTDTQYF.